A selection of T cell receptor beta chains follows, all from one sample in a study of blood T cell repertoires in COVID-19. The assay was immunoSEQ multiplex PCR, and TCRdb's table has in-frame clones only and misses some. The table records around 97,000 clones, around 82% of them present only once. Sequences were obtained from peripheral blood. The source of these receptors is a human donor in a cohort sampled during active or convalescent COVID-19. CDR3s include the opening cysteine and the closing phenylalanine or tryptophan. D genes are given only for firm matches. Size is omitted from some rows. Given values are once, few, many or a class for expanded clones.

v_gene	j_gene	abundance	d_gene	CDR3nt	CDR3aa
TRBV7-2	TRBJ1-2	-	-	TGTGCCAGCAGCCCGGTAATGTCGGGGGGCTACACCTTC	CASSPVMSGGYTF
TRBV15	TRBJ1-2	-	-	TGTGCCACCAGCAGAGATAACAGAGGGAAATCCTATGGCTACACCTTC	CATSRDNRGKSYGYTF
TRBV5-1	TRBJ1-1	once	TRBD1	TGCGCCAGCAGCTTGACAGGGGCGAACACTGAAGCTTTCTTT	CASSLTGANTEAFF
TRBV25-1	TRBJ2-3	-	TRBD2	TGTGCCAGCAGTGACCCCGGGGGCGGGGGGGCCGAAGATACGCAGTATTTT	CASSDPGGGGAEDTQYF
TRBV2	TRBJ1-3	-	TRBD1	TGTGCCAGCAGTCCCGGGACAGGGAACGCTAGGCATGGAAACACCATATATTTT	CASSPGTGNARHGNTIYF
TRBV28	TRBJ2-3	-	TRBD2	TGTGCCAGCAGCCTCCCCGGGGCGGGGGGGCCTGCAGATACGCAGTATTTT	CASSLPGAGGPADTQYF
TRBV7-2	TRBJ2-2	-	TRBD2	TGTGCCAGCAGCTTTAGCGGGGGGACCGGGGAGCTGTTTTTT	CASSFSGGTGELFF
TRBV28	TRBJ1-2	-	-	TGTGCCAGCAGCCCACCCCAGACATATGGCTACACCTTC	CASSPPQTYGYTF
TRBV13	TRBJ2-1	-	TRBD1	TGTGCCAGCAGCTTTATTAAATTATGGGACAGGGACTACAATGAGCAGTTCTTC	CASSFIKLWDRDYNEQFF
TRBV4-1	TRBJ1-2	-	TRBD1	TGCGCCAGCAGCCAAGATAACAGGGGCCTACGGGGCTACACCTTC	CASSQDNRGLRGYTF
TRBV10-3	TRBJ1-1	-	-	TGTGCCATCAGGATGACAGACACTGAAGCTTTCTTT	CAIRMTDTEAFF
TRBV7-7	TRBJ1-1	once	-	TGTGCTAGCAGCCTCAGTTCAAACACTGAAGCTTTCTTT	CASSLSSNTEAFF
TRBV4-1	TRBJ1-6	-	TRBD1	TGCGCCAGCAGCCGACAGGGGTCAGGTTCACCCCTCCACTTT	CASSRQGSGSPLHF
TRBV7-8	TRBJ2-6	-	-	TGTGCCAGCAGCTCTTTCCAGGGTAGGAGGGCCAACGTCCTGACTTTC	CASSSFQGRRANVLTF
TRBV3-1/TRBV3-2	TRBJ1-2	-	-	TGTGCCAGCAGCCAAGATTTGGTAGCCAGAAACTATGGCTACACCTTC	CASSQDLVARNYGYTF
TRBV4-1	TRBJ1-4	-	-	TGCGCCAGCAGCCAACAACGGGGGACGGAGAATGAAAAACTGTTTTTT	CASSQQRGTENEKLFF
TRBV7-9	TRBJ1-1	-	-	TGTGCCAGCAGCTTAGATAGGACAGATGAAGCTTTCTTT	CASSLDRTDEAFF
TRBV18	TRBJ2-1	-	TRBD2	TGTGCCAGCTCACGCCCGACTAGCGGCAATGAGCAGTTCTTC	CASSRPTSGNEQFF
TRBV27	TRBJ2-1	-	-	TGTGCCAGCAGTTTTTCCAGGGTCAATGAGCAGTTCTTC	CASSFSRVNEQFF
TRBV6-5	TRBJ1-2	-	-	TGTGCCAGCAGTTACTCGGCAGTCTATGGCTACACCTTC	CASSYSAVYGYTF
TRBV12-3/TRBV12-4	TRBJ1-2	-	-	TGTGCCAGCAGTTCGCAGGGGCCCTTGGGCTACACCTTC	CASSSQGPLGYTF
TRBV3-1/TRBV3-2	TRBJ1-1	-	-	TGTGCCAGCAGCCAAGGAGACCAGGGATGGAACACTGAAGCTTTCTTT	CASSQGDQGWNTEAFF
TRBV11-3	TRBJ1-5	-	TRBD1	TGTGCCAGCAGCTTAGACCCGCCCCAAGGGGGCGGCAATCAGCCCCAGCATTTT	CASSLDPPQGGGNQPQHF
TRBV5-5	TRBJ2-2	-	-	TGTGCCAGCAGCTTGGGGGCAGGGTTCACCGGGGAGCTGTTTTTT	CASSLGAGFTGELFF
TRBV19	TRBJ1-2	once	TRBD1	TGTGCCAGTAGTAAATCGACAGGGGCGGAACGCATTACTAACTATGGCTACACCTTC	CASSKSTGAERITNYGYTF
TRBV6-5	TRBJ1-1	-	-	TGTGCCAGCAGTTCCCTACGGGTTAGTATGTCTGAAGCTTTCTTT	CASSSLRVSMSEAFF
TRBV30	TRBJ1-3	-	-	TGTGCCTGGAGCCGGGAGGGCGGTGGAAACACCATATATTTT	CAWSREGGGNTIYF
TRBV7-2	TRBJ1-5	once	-	TGTGCCAGCAGCTTAACAGGGTCTGGGCCTCCTCGACAGCCCCAGCATTTT	CASSLTGSGPPRQPQHF
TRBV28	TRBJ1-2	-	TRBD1	TGTGCCAGCAGTGCCCCGGACAGGGCGGATGGCTACACCTTC	CASSAPDRADGYTF
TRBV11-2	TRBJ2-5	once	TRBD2	TGTGCCAGCAGCTTGGGGTCTAGCGGGGGGCCTGAGACCCAGTACTTC	CASSLGSSGGPETQYF
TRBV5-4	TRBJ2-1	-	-	TGTGCCAGCAGCGAGGTTTTACGGCGGAGCTCCTACAATGAGCAGTTCTTC	CASSEVLRRSSYNEQFF
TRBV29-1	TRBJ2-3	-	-	TGCAGCGGGATAGGACAGATATACACAGATACGCAGTATTTT	CSGIGQIYTDTQYF
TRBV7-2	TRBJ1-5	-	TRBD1	TGTGCCAGCAGCTCCGGACAGGTTTCGTACAATCAGCCCCAGCATTTT	CASSSGQVSYNQPQHF
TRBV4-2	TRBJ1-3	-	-	TGTGCCAGCAGCCACCCATCGGGGTCTGGAAACACCATATATTTT	CASSHPSGSGNTIYF
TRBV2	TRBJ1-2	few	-	TGTGCCATCCAATACACCTCTAACTATGGCTACACCTTC	CAIQYTSNYGYTF
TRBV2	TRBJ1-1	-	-	TGTGCCAGCACAGGCTCGTGGAGCGGCACTGAAGCTTTCTTT	CASTGSWSGTEAFF
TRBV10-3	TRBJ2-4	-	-	TGTGCCATCAGTGAGTCGAAAAGCAGGGTGGCCAAAAACATTCAGTACTTC	CAISESKSRVAKNIQYF
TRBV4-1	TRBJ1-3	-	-	TGCGCCAGCAGCCAAGACAGTTCTGGAAACACCATATATTTT	CASSQDSSGNTIYF